This entry lists 22 T cell receptor beta chains sequenced from one sample in a study of CD8 T cells in ankylosing spondylitis. Each CDR3 protein gets one entry after TCRdb re-called the 5' RACE reads with MiXCR. The sample shows about 350,000 distinct CDR3 sequences, roughly 20% of them seen only once. Sample: blood, either unsorted or a sorted T cell fraction (not recorded which). Every receptor here comes from a male donor with ankylosing spondylitis or in good health (not recorded which).

This clonotype was seen a handful of times. This chain links TRBV20-1 with TRBJ2-3; perhaps D is TRBD1 or TRBD2 (5 bases each). V was shortened by 6 bases and J by 13 bases, with 20 bases between the two germline ends. Germline V lookup: CDR1 DFQATT, CDR2 SNEGSKA (reference sequence). The CDR3 length is 12 residues. Here the CDR3 reads CSASRDRDREYF. The CDR3, as DNA: TGCAGTGCCAGCCGGGACCGAGATAGGGAGTATTTT.

V is TRBV19 and J is TRBJ2-1, with 7 positions matching TRBD2. The germline gives CDR1 LNHDA, CDR2 SQIVND (reference sequence). The CDR3 consists of 14 residues. The V and J ends lost 3 bases and 8 bases, in that order; junction bases with no gene match: 7. CDR3 sequence (DNA): TGTGCCAGTAGTATCGGGGGGTCCGGCGATGAGCAGTTCTTC. Amino acids: CASSIGGSGDEQFF. The whole variable domain, remainder taken from reference TRBV19 and TRBJ2-1, is DGGITQSPKYLFRKEGQNVTLSCEQNLNHDAMYWYRQDPGQGLRLIYYSQIVNDFQKGDIAEGYSVSREKKESFPLTVTSAQKNPTAFYLCASSIGGSGDEQFFGPGTRLTVL.

The chain uses TRBV12-3 or TRBV12-4 and TRBJ2-1; D assignment may be TRBD1 or TRBD2 (6 bases each). This CDR3 contains 12 residues. V was pared by 7 bases and J by 10 bases, with 14 bases between. This CDR3 is CASTEGGREQFF. CDR3 nucleotide sequence: TGTGCCAGCACCGAGGGGGGCCGGGAGCAGTTCTTC.

This clonotype showed up just a few times. The chain has TRBV15 and TRBJ2-3; D gene uncertain. The V gene's germline CDR1 is LNHNV and CDR2 YYDKDF (reference sequence). The CDR3 has 12 residues. V was shortened by 0 bases and J by 5 bases, with 3 bases between the two germline ends. The CDR3 sequence: CATSREEDTQYF. In nucleotides, the CDR3 is TGTGCCACCAGCAGAGAAGAAGATACGCAGTATTTT. The whole variable domain, remainder taken from reference TRBV15 and TRBJ2-3, is DAMVIQNPRYQVTQFGKPVTLSCSQTLNHNVMYWYQQKSSQAPKLLFHYYDKDFNNEADTPDNFQSRRPNTSFCFLDIRSPGLGDTAMYLCATSREEDTQYFGPGTRLTVL.

V usage is TRBV27 and J usage is TRBJ2-7, with D hard to call. CDR1 and CDR2 from the germline V gene are MNHEY and SMNVEV (reference sequence). This CDR3 has 14 residues. Trimming stripped 6 bases from V and 2 bases from J, with 14 bases between. The CDR3 nucleotides are TGTGCCAGCAGGTCGGCAGGTTCGACCTACGAGCAGTACTTC. This translates into CASRSAGSTYEQYF.

The chain uses TRBV7-9 and TRBJ2-1; the match to TRBD1 covers 9 bases. V shed 5 bases, J shed 6 bases, and the junction held 8 bases outside the gene matches. This CDR3 is 15 amino acids long. Per germline, CDR1 SEHNR and CDR2 FQNEAQ (reference sequence). The CDR3 spells CASSDRDREVNEQFF. The CDR3 coding sequence is TGTGCCAGCAGCGACCGGGACAGGGAGGTCAATGAGCAGTTCTTC.

This clonotype appeared a few times. The chain joins TRBV12-3 or TRBV12-4 to TRBJ2-1; the D gene is possibly TRBD2 (6 bases). The CDR3 covers 13 residues. Trimming stripped 8 bases from V and 2 bases from J, with 10 bases between. The CDR3 reads CASGGATYNEQFF. CDR3 coding DNA: TGTGCCAGCGGAGGGGCCACCTACAATGAGCAGTTCTTC.

V is TRBV27 and J is TRBJ2-1, with unresolved D. This CDR3 has 14 amino acids. With 5 bases removed from V and 0 bases from J, the gap between germline ends came to 8 bases. CDR1 is MNHEY and CDR2 is SMNVEV in the germline V gene (reference sequence). For the CDR3, the DNA is TGTGCCAGCAGTCCTGCTGGCTCCTACAATGAGCAGTTCTTC. Its translation: CASSPAGSYNEQFF.

This clonotype appeared a few times. The rearrangement uses TRBV7-2 and TRBJ2-1, with TRBD2 matching over 7 bases. In germline, CDR1 is SGHTA, CDR2 FQGNSA. This CDR3 has 16 residues. The V segment lost 5 bases and the J segment 4 bases; nucleotides outside the gene matches: 11. In nucleotides, the CDR3 is TGTGCCAGCAGCCCGGGACTATTCCCATTTTACAATGAGCAGTTCTTC. It specifies CASSPGLFPFYNEQFF.

V and J are TRBV29-1 and TRBJ2-7; D gene ambiguous. This CDR3 is built from 13 residues. Trimming pared 1 base from V and 0 bases from J, leaving 7 bases between. Germline loops: CDR1 SQVTM, CDR2 ANQGSEA. CDR3 in amino acids: CSVEAVSSYEQYF. The CDR3 bases are TGCAGCGTTGAAGCCGTGAGCTCCTACGAGCAGTACTTC.

The V gene is TRBV7-9, the J gene TRBJ2-7; 10 bases match TRBD1. V shed 3 bases, J shed 5 bases, and the junction held 7 bases outside the gene matches. This CDR3 has 15 amino acids. Germline-derived CDR1 and CDR2 are SEHNR and FQNEAQ (reference sequence). The CDR3 nucleotides are TGTGCCAGCAGCTTTAGCGGGACAGGGGAGAACGAGCAGTACTTC. Protein product: CASSFSGTGENEQYF.

This clonotype was observed a handful of times. The V gene is TRBV24-1, the J gene TRBJ2-1; 10 bases fit TRBD2. V was clipped by 4 bases and J by 8 bases; unmatched bases: 13. The germline CDR1 and CDR2 sequences are KGHDR and SFDVKD. The CDR3 extends over 17 amino acids. The chain's CDR3 is CATSDPLSGGIFDEQFF. CDR3 bases: TGTGCCACCAGTGACCCCCTTAGCGGGGGGATTTTCGATGAGCAGTTCTTC.

V gene TRBV9 combines with J gene TRBJ2-1; 7 bases agree with TRBD1. The CDR3 spans 15 residues. In germline, CDR1 is SGDLS, CDR2 YYNGEE. V was pared by 2 bases and J by 5 bases, with 7 bases of the junction left unmatched. Here the CDR3 DNA reads TGTGCCAGCAGCGTTTTCGGGACAGTAAACAATGAGCAGTTCTTC. As protein: CASSVFGTVNNEQFF.

J is TRBJ2-7 and V is TRBV4-1, with TRBD1 as a possible D gene (6 bases). CDR3 length: 11 residues. Germline V gives CDR1 MGHRA, CDR2 YSYEKL. Trimming pared 2 bases from V and 10 bases from J, leaving 9 bases between. In DNA form, the CDR3 reads TGCGCCAGCAGCCAACAGGGGCCTCAGTACTTC. Its protein product is CASSQQGPQYF.

The table lists this clonotype with a few counts. The V gene is TRBV9, the J gene TRBJ2-7; TRBD1 matches at 7 bases. Trimming took 1 base from V and 5 from J; bases not matched to a gene: 6. The CDR3 is 14 residues long. Germline assignment: CDR1 SGDLS and CDR2 YYNGEE. The CDR3 region has the DNA TGTGCCAGCAGCGTAACCCAGGGGGAGAACGAGCAGTACTTC. Protein: CASSVTQGENEQYF.

This clonotype was seen a few times. The rearrangement links TRBV29-1 to TRBJ2-5; 7 nucleotides align to TRBD1. The CDR3 runs 15 residues. Trimming took 2 bases from V and 1 from J; bases not matched to a gene: 7. The germline CDR1 and CDR2 sequences are SQVTM and ANQGSEA. In DNA, the CDR3 is TGCAGCGTTGAAAGTTACAGGGGTGGCCAAGAGACCCAGTACTTC. Translated: CSVESYRGGQETQYF.

This clonotype was seen ten or more times. The CDR3 DNA sequence: TGTGCCAGCAGTCACGGGACGCCCAATGAGCAGTTCTTC. As protein: CASSHGTPNEQFF. The V and J genes are TRBV12-3 or TRBV12-4 and TRBJ2-1; the D gene could be TRBD1 or TRBD2 (5 bases each). Trimming cost V 5 bases and J 6 bases, with 11 bases left between them. The CDR3 runs to 13 residues.

The sample holds a few counts of this clonotype. The chain combines TRBV6-2 or TRBV6-3 with TRBJ2-7; D possibly corresponds to TRBD1 (5 bases). The germline CDR1 and CDR2 sequences are MNHEY and SVGEGT. The CDR3 is made up of 14 amino acids. Trimming took 5 bases from V and 1 from J, leaving 12 bases between them. The CDR3 spells CASSQGPASYEQYF. The CDR3 nucleotides are TGTGCCAGCAGTCAGGGTCCAGCGTCCTACGAGCAGTACTTC.

This chain links TRBV12-3 or TRBV12-4 with TRBJ2-3, with D unclear. V lost 5 bases and J 4 bases, leaving 16 bases between the germline ends. This CDR3 spans 15 amino acids. CDR3 nucleotide sequence: TGTGCCAGCAGTCAAAGGCAGGTCGTCGCAGATACGCAGTATTTT. This sequence encodes CASSQRQVVADTQYF.

This clonotype was observed a handful of times. V gene TRBV29-1 combines with J gene TRBJ2-3; D unclear. CDR1 and CDR2 (germline): SQVTM, ANQGSEA. The V and J ends lost 2 bases and 1 base respectively, with 7 bases between them. The CDR3 is 13 amino acids. The CDR3 region is CSVEPVGTDTQYF. CDR3 coding DNA: TGCAGCGTTGAACCCGTGGGCACAGATACGCAGTATTTT.

J is TRBJ2-7 and V is TRBV21-1; no check of the table's D call, TRBD1, against the DNA was made. TRBV21-1 is noted as a pseudogene. The CDR3 totals 14 residues. The CDR3, as DNA: TGTGCCAGGAAGGGACAGCAGAGCTCCTACGAGCAGTACTTC. Translation: CARKGQQSSYEQYF.

The chain joins TRBV11-2 to TRBJ1-6; 10 bases are shared with TRBD1. Looked up from germline, CDR1 is SGHAT and CDR2 is FQNNGV. With 1 base clipped from V and 10 bases from J, the junction kept 4 bases outside the gene matches. This CDR3 spans 15 amino acids. CDR3 sequence reads: CASSLGQGAGSPLHF. CDR3 DNA sequence: TGTGCCAGCAGCTTAGGACAGGGGGCAGGGTCACCCCTCCACTTT.